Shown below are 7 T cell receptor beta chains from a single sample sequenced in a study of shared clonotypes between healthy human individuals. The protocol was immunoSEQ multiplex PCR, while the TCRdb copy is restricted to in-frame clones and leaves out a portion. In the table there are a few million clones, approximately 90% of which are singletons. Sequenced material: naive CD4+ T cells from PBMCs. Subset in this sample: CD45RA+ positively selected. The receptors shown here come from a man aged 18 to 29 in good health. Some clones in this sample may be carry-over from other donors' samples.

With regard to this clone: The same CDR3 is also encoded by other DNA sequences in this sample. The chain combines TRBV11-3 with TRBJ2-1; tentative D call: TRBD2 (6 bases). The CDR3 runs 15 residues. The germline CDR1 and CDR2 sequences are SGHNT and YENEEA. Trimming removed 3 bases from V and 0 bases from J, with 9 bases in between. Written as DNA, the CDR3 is TGTGCCAGCAGCTTGGGGGGTAGCTCCTACAATGAGCAGTTCTTC. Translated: CASSLGGSSYNEQFF. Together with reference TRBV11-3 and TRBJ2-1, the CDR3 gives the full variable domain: EAGVVQSPRYKIIEKKQPVAFWCNPISGHNTLYWYLQNLGQGPELLIRYENEEAVDDSQLPKDRFSAERLKGVDSTLKIQPAELGDSAVYLCASSLGGSSYNEQFFGPGTRLTVL.

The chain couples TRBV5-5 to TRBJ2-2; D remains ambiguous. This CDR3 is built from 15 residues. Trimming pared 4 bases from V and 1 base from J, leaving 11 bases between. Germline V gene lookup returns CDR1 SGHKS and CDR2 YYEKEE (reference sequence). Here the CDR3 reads CASSLRALNTGELFF. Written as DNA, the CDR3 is TGTGCCAGCAGCCTCCGGGCCCTGAACACCGGGGAGCTGTTTTTT. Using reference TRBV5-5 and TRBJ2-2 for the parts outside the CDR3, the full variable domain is DAGVTQSPTHLIKTRGQQVTLRCSPISGHKSVSWYQQVLGQGPQFIFQYYEKEERGRGNFPDRFSARQFPNYSSELNVNALLLGDSALYLCASSLRALNTGELFFGEGSRLTVL.

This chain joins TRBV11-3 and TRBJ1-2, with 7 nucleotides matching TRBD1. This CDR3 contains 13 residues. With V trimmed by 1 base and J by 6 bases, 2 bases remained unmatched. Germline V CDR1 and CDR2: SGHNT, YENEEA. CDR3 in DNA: TGTGCCAGCAGCTTAGGACAGGGTGATGGCTACACCTTC. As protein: CASSLGQGDGYTF.

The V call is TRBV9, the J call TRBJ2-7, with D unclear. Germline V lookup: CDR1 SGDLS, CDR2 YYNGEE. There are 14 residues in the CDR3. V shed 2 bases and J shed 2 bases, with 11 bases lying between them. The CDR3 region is CASSVGNLPYEQYF. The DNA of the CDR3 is TGTGCCAGCAGCGTTGGAAACCTTCCCTACGAGCAGTACTTC.

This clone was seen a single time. The CDR3 is CATSGSWTGSYEQYF. The CDR3, as DNA: TGTGCCACCAGCGGGTCCTGGACAGGATCCTACGAGCAGTACTTC. J is TRBJ2-7 and V is TRBV15; 7 nucleotides agree with TRBD1. The junction had 8 bases not matched to a gene; V was cut back by 5 bases and J by 1 base. Per the germline V gene, CDR1 is LNHNV and CDR2 is YYDKDF (reference sequence). The CDR3 totals 15 residues.

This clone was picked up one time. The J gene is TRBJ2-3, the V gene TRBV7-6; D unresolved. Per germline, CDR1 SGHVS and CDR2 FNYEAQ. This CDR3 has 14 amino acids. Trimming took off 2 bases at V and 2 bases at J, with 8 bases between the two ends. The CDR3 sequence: CASSLKGVTDTQYF. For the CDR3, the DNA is TGTGCCAGCAGCTTAAAAGGCGTCACAGATACGCAGTATTTT.

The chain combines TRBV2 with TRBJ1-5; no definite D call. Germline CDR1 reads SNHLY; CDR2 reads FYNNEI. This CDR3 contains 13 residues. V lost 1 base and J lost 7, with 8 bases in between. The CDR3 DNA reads TGTGCCAGCAGTGAAGTGCCGGCGCAGCCCCAGCATTTT. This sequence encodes CASSEVPAQPQHF.